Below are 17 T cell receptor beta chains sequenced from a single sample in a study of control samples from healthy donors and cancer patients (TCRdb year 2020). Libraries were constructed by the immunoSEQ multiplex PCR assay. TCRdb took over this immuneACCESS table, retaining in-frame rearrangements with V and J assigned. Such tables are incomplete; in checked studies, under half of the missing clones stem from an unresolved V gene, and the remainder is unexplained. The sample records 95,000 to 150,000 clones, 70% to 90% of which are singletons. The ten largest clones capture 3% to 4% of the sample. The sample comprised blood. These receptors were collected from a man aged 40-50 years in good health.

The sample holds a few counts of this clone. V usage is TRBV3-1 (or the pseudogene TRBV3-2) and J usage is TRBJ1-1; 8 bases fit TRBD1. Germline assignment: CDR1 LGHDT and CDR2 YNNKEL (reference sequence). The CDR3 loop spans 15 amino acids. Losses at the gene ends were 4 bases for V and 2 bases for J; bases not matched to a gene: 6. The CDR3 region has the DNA TGTGCCAGCAGCCGACTAACAGGGGGTAACACTGAAGCTTTCTTT. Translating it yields CASSRLTGGNTEAFF.

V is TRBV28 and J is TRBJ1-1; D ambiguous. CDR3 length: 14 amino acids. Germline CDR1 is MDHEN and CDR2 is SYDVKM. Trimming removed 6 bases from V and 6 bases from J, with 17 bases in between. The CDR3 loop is CASSLVSRRAEAFF. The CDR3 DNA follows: TGTGCCAGCAGCTTAGTCTCACGTCGGGCTGAAGCTTTCTTT. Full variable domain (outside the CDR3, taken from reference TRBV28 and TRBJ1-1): DVKVTQSSRYLVKRTGEKVFLECVQDMDHENMFWYRQDPGLGLRLIYFSYDVKMKEKGDIPEGYSVSREKKERFSLILESASTNQTSMYLCASSLVSRRAEAFFGQGTRLTVV.

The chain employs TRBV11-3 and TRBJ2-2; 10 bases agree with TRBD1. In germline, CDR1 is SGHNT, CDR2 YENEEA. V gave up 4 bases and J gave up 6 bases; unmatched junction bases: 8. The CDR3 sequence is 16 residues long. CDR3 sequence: CASSSAGTGVAGELFF. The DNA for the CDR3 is TGTGCCAGCAGCTCGGCCGGGACAGGGGTGGCCGGGGAGCTGTTTTTT.

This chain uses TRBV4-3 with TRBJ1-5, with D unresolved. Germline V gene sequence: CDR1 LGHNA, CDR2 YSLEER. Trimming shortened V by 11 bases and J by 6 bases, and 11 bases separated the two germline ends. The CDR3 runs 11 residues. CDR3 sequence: CADQAPQPQHF. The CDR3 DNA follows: TGCGCCGACCAGGCCCCTCAGCCCCAGCATTTT.

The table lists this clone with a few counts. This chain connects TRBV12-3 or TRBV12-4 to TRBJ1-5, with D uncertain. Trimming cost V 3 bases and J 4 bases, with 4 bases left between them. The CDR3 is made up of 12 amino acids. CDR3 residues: CASSFLNQPQHF. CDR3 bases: TGTGCCAGCAGTTTTTTAAATCAGCCCCAGCATTTT.

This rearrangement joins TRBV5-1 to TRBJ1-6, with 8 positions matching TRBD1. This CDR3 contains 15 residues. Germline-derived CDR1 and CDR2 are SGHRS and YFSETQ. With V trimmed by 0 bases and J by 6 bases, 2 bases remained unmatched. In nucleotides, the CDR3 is TGCGCCAGCAGCTTGGATGACAGGGGTAATTCACCCCTCCACTTT. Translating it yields CASSLDDRGNSPLHF.

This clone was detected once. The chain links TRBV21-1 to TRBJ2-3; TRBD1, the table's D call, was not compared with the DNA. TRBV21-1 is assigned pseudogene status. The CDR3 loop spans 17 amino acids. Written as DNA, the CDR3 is TGTGCCAGCAGCAAAGACGGGGACAGAGGTAGCACAGATACGCAGTATTTT. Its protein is CASSKDGDRGSTDTQYF.

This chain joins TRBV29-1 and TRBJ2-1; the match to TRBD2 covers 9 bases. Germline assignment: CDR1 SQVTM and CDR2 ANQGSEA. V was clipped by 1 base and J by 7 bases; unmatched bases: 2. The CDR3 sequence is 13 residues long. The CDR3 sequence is CSVEGGGANEQFF. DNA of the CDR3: TGCAGCGTTGAAGGCGGGGGGGCAAATGAGCAGTTCTTC.

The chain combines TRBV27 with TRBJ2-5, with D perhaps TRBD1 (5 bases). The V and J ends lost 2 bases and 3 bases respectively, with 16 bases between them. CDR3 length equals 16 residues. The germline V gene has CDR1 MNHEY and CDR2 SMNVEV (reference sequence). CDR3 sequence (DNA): TGTGCCAGCAGTTTAAGGGGCTGGGGCACAGAAGAGACCCAGTACTTC. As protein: CASSLRGWGTEETQYF.

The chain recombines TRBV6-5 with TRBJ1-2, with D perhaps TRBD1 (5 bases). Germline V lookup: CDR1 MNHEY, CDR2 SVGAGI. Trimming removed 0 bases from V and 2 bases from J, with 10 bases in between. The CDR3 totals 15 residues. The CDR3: CASSYSGQGNYGYTF. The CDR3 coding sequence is TGTGCCAGCAGTTACTCGGGGCAGGGAAACTATGGCTACACCTTC.

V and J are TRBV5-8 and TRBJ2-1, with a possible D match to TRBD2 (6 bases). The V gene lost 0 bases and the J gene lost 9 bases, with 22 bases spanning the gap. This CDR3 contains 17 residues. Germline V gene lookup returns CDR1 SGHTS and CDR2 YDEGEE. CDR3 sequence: CASSLADGGGHIGEQFF. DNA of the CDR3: TGTGCCAGCAGCTTGGCCGACGGGGGTGGCCACATCGGTGAGCAGTTCTTC.

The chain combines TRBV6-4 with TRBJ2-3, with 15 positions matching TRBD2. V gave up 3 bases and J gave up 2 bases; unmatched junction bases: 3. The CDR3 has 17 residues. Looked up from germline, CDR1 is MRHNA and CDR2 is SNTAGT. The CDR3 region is CASSEGLAGGPTDTQYF. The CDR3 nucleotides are TGTGCCAGCAGTGAGGGACTAGCGGGGGGCCCCACAGATACGCAGTATTTT.

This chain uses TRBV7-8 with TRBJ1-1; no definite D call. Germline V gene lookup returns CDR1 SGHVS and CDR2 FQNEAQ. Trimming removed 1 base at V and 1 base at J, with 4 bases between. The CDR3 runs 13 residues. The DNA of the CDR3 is TGTGCCAGCAGCTTAGTAACGAACACTGAAGCTTTCTTT. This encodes CASSLVTNTEAFF.

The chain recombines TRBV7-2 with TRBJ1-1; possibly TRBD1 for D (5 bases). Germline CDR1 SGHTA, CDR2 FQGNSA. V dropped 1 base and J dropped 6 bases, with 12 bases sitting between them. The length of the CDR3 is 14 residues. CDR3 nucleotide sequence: TGTGCCAGCAGCTTAGTTCAGGGAGGGCCTGAAGCTTTCTTT. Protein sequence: CASSLVQGGPEAFF.

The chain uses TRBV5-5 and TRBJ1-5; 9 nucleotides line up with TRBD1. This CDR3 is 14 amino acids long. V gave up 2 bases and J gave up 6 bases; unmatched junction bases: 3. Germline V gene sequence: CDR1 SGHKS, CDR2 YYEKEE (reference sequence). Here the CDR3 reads CASSLKTGGQPQHF. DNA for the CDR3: TGTGCCAGCAGCTTAAAGACAGGGGGTCAGCCCCAGCATTTT. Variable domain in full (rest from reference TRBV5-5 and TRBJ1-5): DAGVTQSPTHLIKTRGQQVTLRCSPISGHKSVSWYQQVLGQGPQFIFQYYEKEERGRGNFPDRFSARQFPNYSSELNVNALLLGDSALYLCASSLKTGGQPQHFGDGTRLSIL.

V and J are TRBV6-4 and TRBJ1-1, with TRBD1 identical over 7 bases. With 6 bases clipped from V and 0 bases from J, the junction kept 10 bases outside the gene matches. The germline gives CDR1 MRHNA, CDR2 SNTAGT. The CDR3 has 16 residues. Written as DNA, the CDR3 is TGTGCCAGCAGCAGGGACAGTGTAAACATGAACACTGAAGCTTTCTTT. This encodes CASSRDSVNMNTEAFF.

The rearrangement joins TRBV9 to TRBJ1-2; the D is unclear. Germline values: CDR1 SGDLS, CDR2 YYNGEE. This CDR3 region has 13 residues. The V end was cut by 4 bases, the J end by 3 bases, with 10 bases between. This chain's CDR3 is CASSLSQDYGYTF. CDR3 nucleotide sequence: TGTGCCAGCAGCCTCTCGCAGGACTATGGCTACACCTTC.